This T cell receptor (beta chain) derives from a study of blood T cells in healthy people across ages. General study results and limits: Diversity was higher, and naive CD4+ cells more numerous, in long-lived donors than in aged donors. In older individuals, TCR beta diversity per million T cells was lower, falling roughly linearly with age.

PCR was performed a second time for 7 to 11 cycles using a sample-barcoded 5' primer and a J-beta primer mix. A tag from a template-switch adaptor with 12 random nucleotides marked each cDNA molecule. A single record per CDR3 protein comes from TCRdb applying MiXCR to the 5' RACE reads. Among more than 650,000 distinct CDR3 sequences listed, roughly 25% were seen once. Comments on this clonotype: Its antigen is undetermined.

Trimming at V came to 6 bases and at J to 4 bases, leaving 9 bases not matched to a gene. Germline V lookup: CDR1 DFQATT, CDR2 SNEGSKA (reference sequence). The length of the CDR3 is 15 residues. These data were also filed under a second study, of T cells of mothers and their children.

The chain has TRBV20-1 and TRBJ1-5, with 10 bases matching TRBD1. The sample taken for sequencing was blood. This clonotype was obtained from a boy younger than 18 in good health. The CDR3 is CSATGTGAPNQPQHF. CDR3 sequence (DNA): TGCAGTGCCACAGGGACAGGGGCGCCAAATCAGCCCCAGCATTTT.